The 30 T cell receptor beta chains in this list originate from one sample, sequenced in a study of T cells after yellow fever vaccination. TCRdb processed the 5' RACE reads anew with MiXCR; each CDR3 protein has one entry. This sample carries 140,000 to 150,000 distinct CDR3 sequences, approximately 6.6% of them seen once, and the ten largest clones take over 0.55%. Sample: CD4+ T cells sorted from PBMCs, taken 10 days after the yellow fever booster vaccination. These receptors came from a man under 40 who received the YFV17D yellow fever vaccine.

This clonotype was counted at least ten times. The chain is built from TRBV19 and TRBJ2-7; perhaps D is TRBD1 or TRBD2 (5 bases each). Germline CDR1 reads LNHDA; CDR2 reads SQIVND (reference sequence). V lost 3 bases to trimming and J lost 1 base, with 16 bases between them. The CDR3 runs to 16 residues. In DNA form, the CDR3 reads TGTGCCAGTAGTATTTCTTCGTGGGGGACGTCCTACGAGCAGTACTTC. It is translated as CASSISSWGTSYEQYF.

This clonotype was detected ten times or more. The chain uses TRBV5-1 and TRBJ1-2; no clear D. Germline loops: CDR1 SGHRS, CDR2 YFSETQ. The V and J ends lost 5 bases and 5 bases respectively, with 13 bases between them. This CDR3 contains 13 residues. The CDR3 here is CASSSSGSYGYTF. CDR3 bases: TGCGCCAGCAGTTCATCCGGCAGTTATGGCTACACCTTC.

This clonotype appeared many times. The V gene is TRBV14, the J gene TRBJ2-7; 8 bases agree with TRBD2. The trim removed 1 base at V and 1 base at J, leaving 6 bases unmatched. This CDR3 region has 16 residues. Germline V CDR1 and CDR2: SGHDN, FVKESK. The CDR3 loop is CASSQALAGKSYEQYF. The CDR3 DNA sequence: TGTGCCAGCAGCCAAGCCTTAGCGGGAAAGTCCTACGAGCAGTACTTC.

This clonotype was seen at least ten times. The J gene is TRBJ1-2, the V gene TRBV7-2; D is ambiguous. The CDR3 runs 13 residues. Trimming shortened V by 4 bases and J by 8 bases, and 14 bases separated the two germline ends. Germline values: CDR1 SGHTA, CDR2 FQGNSA. CDR3 in DNA: TGTGCCAGCAGCTCGGGTGCTCGGGAGGGCTACACCTTC. It yields the protein CASSSGAREGYTF.

This clonotype showed up just a few times. V is TRBV18 and J is TRBJ1-1; 8 bases are shared with TRBD1. CDR3 size: 15 residues. Germline lookup yields CDR1 KGHSH and CDR2 LQKENI. J gave up 11 bases and V 3 bases, and 14 bases lay outside the gene matches. CDR3 sequence reads: CASSPPGQAWEGAFF. The CDR3 DNA sequence: TGTGCCAGCTCACCCCCGGGACAGGCCTGGGAGGGGGCTTTCTTT.

This clonotype has at least ten counts. As DNA, the CDR3 is TGCAGTGCTAGACCAGGACAGGGGATTCACGGCTACACCTTC. Translating gives CSARPGQGIHGYTF. The chain has TRBV20-1 and TRBJ1-2; 9 bases are shared with TRBD1. This CDR3 region has 14 residues. With V trimmed by 2 bases and J by 8 bases, 9 bases remained unmatched. From germline, CDR1 is DFQATT and CDR2 SNEGSKA (reference sequence).

Only one count was recorded for this clonotype. A read error may explain this, as a much larger clone is one base away. V usage is TRBV2 and J usage is TRBJ2-3, with a weak D call TRBD2 (5 bases). V was shortened by 7 bases and J by 0 bases, with 17 bases between the two germline ends. Germline V CDR1 and CDR2: SNHLY, FYNNEI. CDR3 length: 16 residues. CDR3 coding DNA: TGTGCCAGCATGCTGAGGGCTACCGCCAGCACAGATACGCAGTATTTT. Translated, it gives CASMLRATASTDTQYF.

The sample holds many counts of this clonotype. The chain uses TRBV28 and TRBJ2-7; D possibly uses TRBD1 or TRBD2 (5 bases each). Germline V gene data show CDR1 as MDHEN and CDR2 as SYDVKM. V was shortened by 5 bases and J by 7 bases, with 9 bases between the two germline ends. This CDR3 has 11 amino acids. This CDR3 reads CASSPEGEQYF. CDR3 sequence (DNA): TGTGCCAGCAGTCCCGAGGGGGAGCAGTACTTC. The variable domain in full, completed from reference TRBV28 and TRBJ2-7, reads DVKVTQSSRYLVKRTGEKVFLECVQDMDHENMFWYRQDPGLGLRLIYFSYDVKMKEKGDIPEGYSVSREKKERFSLILESASTNQTSMYLCASSPEGEQYFGPGTRLTVT.

In this sample, this clonotype turned up many times. The genes are TRBV9 and TRBJ1-2; D is uncertain. The CDR3 covers 14 residues. From germline, CDR1 is SGDLS and CDR2 YYNGEE. Trimming took off 0 bases at V and 8 bases at J, with 14 bases between the two ends. For the CDR3, the DNA is TGTGCCAGCAGCGTAGACAACCGAGGAAGCGGCTACACCTTC. Translation: CASSVDNRGSGYTF.

The chain carries TRBV7-2 and TRBJ1-2, with TRBD1 matching 7 bases. This CDR3 spans 15 amino acids. V lost 9 bases to trimming and J lost 0 bases; unmatched junction nucleotides: 10. In germline, CDR1 is SGHTA, CDR2 FQGNSA. The CDR3 here is CASNQRQGPNYGYTF. CDR3 nucleotide sequence: TGTGCCAGTAACCAACGACAGGGCCCTAACTATGGCTACACCTTC.

In its sample, this clonotype was seen many times. The V gene is TRBV7-2, the J gene TRBJ2-7; 9 bases fit TRBD2. Germline CDR1 SGHTA, CDR2 FQGNSA. The CDR3 is made up of 14 amino acids. V lost 5 bases and J lost 4; bases outside the gene matches: 6. The CDR3 here is CASSVSGSRYEQYF. The CDR3 region has the DNA TGTGCCAGCAGCGTTAGCGGGAGTCGATACGAGCAGTACTTC.

This clonotype was seen many times. This chain connects TRBV12-3 or TRBV12-4 to TRBJ2-5, with D possibly called TRBD1 or TRBD2 (5 bases each). This CDR3 region has 15 residues. Between the trimmed V and J ends, which lost 4 bases and 10 bases, there was a span of 22 bases. CDR3 DNA: TGTGCCAGCAGTTACCAAACTTACCGGGATGGGGGCCAGTACTTC. It yields the protein CASSYQTYRDGGQYF.

In this sample, this clonotype turned up many times. This chain joins TRBV12-3 or TRBV12-4 and TRBJ2-3; D remains unclear. The V gene lost 3 bases and the J gene lost 7 bases, with 17 bases spanning the gap. The CDR3 covers 15 residues. CDR3 in amino acids: CASSFDASPRNTQYF. The CDR3 nucleotides read TGTGCCAGCAGTTTTGACGCCTCCCCCAGGAATACGCAGTATTTT.

This clonotype was detected ten times or more. The chain carries TRBV5-1 and TRBJ2-7, with D maybe TRBD2 (6 bases). The CDR3 has 14 residues. V was pared by 2 bases and J by 5 bases, with 14 bases between. CDR1 and CDR2 from the germline V gene are SGHRS and YFSETQ. The CDR3 reads CASSFGGIYDEQYF. CDR3 coding DNA: TGCGCCAGCAGCTTCGGGGGAATCTACGACGAGCAGTACTTC. Full variable domain (outside the CDR3, taken from reference TRBV5-1 and TRBJ2-7): KAGVTQTPRYLIKTRGQQVTLSCSPISGHRSVSWYQQTPGQGLQFLFEYFSETQRNKGNFPGRFSGRQFSNSRSEMNVSTLELGDSALYLCASSFGGIYDEQYFGPGTRLTVT.

This clonotype was found many times. The chain combines TRBV20-1 with TRBJ2-3; the D is unclear. Germline assignment: CDR1 DFQATT and CDR2 SNEGSKA (reference sequence). This CDR3 is 13 amino acids long. V was pared by 3 bases and J by 5 bases, with 12 bases between. The CDR3 sequence: CSASSPVEDTQYF. The CDR3 nucleotides read TGCAGTGCTAGCTCCCCCGTTGAAGATACGCAGTATTTT.

This clonotype was detected ten times or more. This rearrangement joins TRBV29-1 to TRBJ2-7, with D uncertain. Germline assignment: CDR1 SQVTM and CDR2 ANQGSEA. The CDR3 is made up of 12 amino acids. With 4 bases removed from V and 1 base from J, the gap between germline ends came to 8 bases. The CDR3 nucleotides are TGCAGCGTTGGGCTGACGTCCTACGAGCAGTACTTC. It encodes CSVGLTSYEQYF.

This clonotype appeared many times. The J gene is TRBJ2-5, the V gene TRBV6-2 or TRBV6-3; D gene ambiguous. The V end was cut by 8 bases, the J end by 3 bases, with 10 bases between. This CDR3 is 12 amino acids long. CDR1 MNHEY and CDR2 SVGEGT come from the germline V gene. Here the CDR3 reads CASAPSEETQYF. The CDR3 bases are TGTGCCAGCGCACCCTCCGAAGAGACCCAGTACTTC.

This clonotype was recorded at least ten times. This rearrangement joins TRBV5-1 to TRBJ2-2, with 7 bases identical to TRBD2. Germline V gene lookup returns CDR1 SGHRS and CDR2 YFSETQ. V lost 5 bases and J lost 3; bases outside the gene matches: 7. The CDR3 consists of 15 residues. The CDR3 here is CASREAGDHTGELFF. The DNA of the CDR3 is TGCGCCAGCAGGGAGGCGGGAGATCACACCGGGGAGCTGTTTTTT. Together with reference TRBV5-1 and TRBJ2-2, the CDR3 gives the full variable domain: KAGVTQTPRYLIKTRGQQVTLSCSPISGHRSVSWYQQTPGQGLQFLFEYFSETQRNKGNFPGRFSGRQFSNSRSEMNVSTLELGDSALYLCASREAGDHTGELFFGEGSRLTVL.

This clonotype turned up a few times. The chain joins TRBV30 to TRBJ1-6; D may be TRBD1 (5 bases). The CDR3 covers 14 residues. V lost 4 bases and J 8 bases, leaving 15 bases between the germline ends. CDR1 and CDR2 from the germline V gene are GTSNPN and SVGIG (reference sequence). The CDR3 coding sequence is TGTGCCTGGACCCTCAGGGCTTCGTATTCACCCCTCCACTTT. It is translated as CAWTLRASYSPLHF. The variable domain in full, with the rest retrieved from reference TRBV30 and TRBJ1-6, is SQTIHQWPATLVQPVGSPLSLECTVEGTSNPNLYWYRQAAGRGLQLLFYSVGIGQISSEVPQNLSASRPQDRQFILSSKKLLLSDSGFYLCAWTLRASYSPLHFGNGTRLTVT.

This clonotype was recorded at least ten times. The genes are TRBV24-1 and TRBJ1-5, with TRBD1 as a possible D gene (5 bases). Per the germline V gene, CDR1 is KGHDR and CDR2 is SFDVKD. The CDR3 totals 14 residues. The V end was cut by 5 bases, the J end by 2 bases, with 9 bases between. This CDR3 reads CATSGGTGNQPQHF. For the CDR3, the DNA is TGTGCCACCAGTGGGGGGACCGGCAATCAGCCCCAGCATTTT.

This clonotype was picked up many times. The V gene is TRBV7-3, the J gene TRBJ2-5, with 8 bases lining up with TRBD1. Germline CDR1 is SGHTA and CDR2 is FQGTGA. V was clipped by 5 bases and J by 1 base; unmatched bases: 6. The CDR3 is 15 amino acids. For the CDR3, the DNA is TGTGCCAGCAGCGTACGACAGGGGCCCCAAGAGACCCAGTACTTC. Translating gives CASSVRQGPQETQYF.

This clonotype was observed at least ten times. The CDR3 bases are TGTGCCAGCAGCTTATATCCAGGGTTGAACACTGAAGCTTTCTTT. Its translation: CASSLYPGLNTEAFF. The V call is TRBV7-2, the J call TRBJ1-1, with D possibly matching TRBD1 (5 bases). The CDR3 has 15 amino acids. Trimming removed 2 bases from V and 0 bases from J, with 10 bases in between. CDR1 is SGHTA, CDR2 FQGNSA, per germline.

This clonotype was detected ten times or more. The chain is built from TRBV7-2 and TRBJ2-1; D remains ambiguous. Germline-derived CDR1 and CDR2 are SGHTA and FQGNSA. The CDR3 is made up of 13 amino acids. V lost 5 bases and J lost 5, with 10 bases in between. The CDR3 here is CASSTNRDNEQFF. The CDR3 DNA follows: TGTGCCAGCAGCACAAACAGAGACAATGAGCAGTTCTTC. The complete variable domain, with remaining parts taken from reference TRBV7-2 and TRBJ2-1, reads GAGVSQSPSNKVTEKGKDVELRCDPISGHTALYWYRQSLGQGLEFLIYFQGNSAPDKSGLPSDRFSAERTGGSVSTLTIQRTQQEDSAVYLCASSTNRDNEQFFGPGTRLTVL.

This clonotype turned up a few times. CDR3 DNA sequence: TGTGCCAGCAGTCAGAGGGTAGGCCAGCCCCAGCATTTT. Its translation is CASSQRVGQPQHF. The rearrangement links TRBV27 to TRBJ1-5; D remains ambiguous. V gave up 5 bases and J gave up 7 bases, with 12 bases separating them. Germline lookup yields CDR1 MNHEY and CDR2 SMNVEV (reference sequence). CDR3 length equals 13 residues.

The rearrangement links TRBV30 to TRBJ1-5; 10 nucleotides agree with TRBD1. Trimming at V came to 4 bases and at J to 4 bases, leaving 7 bases not matched to a gene. Germline CDR1 and CDR2: GTSNPN and SVGIG (reference sequence). The CDR3 sequence is 15 residues long. The DNA for the CDR3 is TGTGCCTGGACGGGAGGACAGGGGGGAAATCAGCCCCAGCATTTT. Its protein product is CAWTGGQGGNQPQHF.

This clonotype was counted many times. This chain joins TRBV5-5 and TRBJ2-1, with D perhaps TRBD1 (6 bases). The CDR3 runs 15 residues. Germline V gene data show CDR1 as SGHKS and CDR2 as YYEKEE (reference sequence). V was pared by 4 bases and J by 8 bases, with 19 bases between. Here the CDR3 reads CASSPNRGSGDEQFF. The DNA of the CDR3 is TGTGCCAGCAGCCCGAATAGGGGGAGCGGTGATGAGCAGTTCTTC.

In its sample, this clonotype was seen a few times. The V gene is TRBV6-1, the J gene TRBJ1-3; D remains ambiguous. Germline CDR1 and CDR2: MNHNS and SASEGT. The CDR3 extends over 13 amino acids. V shed 3 bases and J shed 3 bases, with 6 bases lying between them. The CDR3 nucleotides are TGTGCCAGCAGTGAGGGAGGTGGAAACACCATATATTTT. It is translated as CASSEGGGNTIYF.

This clonotype has a count of ten or more. The rearrangement uses TRBV3-1 and TRBJ2-1, with 8 bases fitting TRBD2. Germline CDR1 and CDR2: LGHDT and YNNKEL (reference sequence). This CDR3 is built from 14 residues. Trimming cost V 2 bases and J 4 bases; bases outside gene matches: 1. In DNA, the CDR3 is TGTGCCAGCAGCCAATCGGGGGGGTACAATGAGCAGTTCTTC. Its translation: CASSQSGGYNEQFF.

The chain recombines TRBV4-2 with TRBJ2-6; D might be TRBD1 (6 bases). Trimming took off 9 bases at V and 0 bases at J, with 36 bases between the two ends. The CDR3 is made up of 23 amino acids. Germline loops: CDR1 LGHNA, CDR2 YNFKEQ. This CDR3 is CARSSGIQGIKRPTASGANVLTF. CDR3 coding DNA: TGTGCCAGGAGCTCCGGGATTCAGGGGATTAAGCGGCCAACCGCCTCTGGGGCCAACGTCCTGACTTTC.

This clonotype was recorded many times. The V and J genes are TRBV2 and TRBJ2-7; tentatively, D is TRBD2 (5 bases). The CDR3 runs to 16 residues. The germline gives CDR1 SNHLY, CDR2 FYNNEI. The ends were cut back, 5 bases at V and 0 bases at J, with 17 bases in the middle. DNA of the CDR3: TGTGCCAGCAGTTCACCGGGCGGTGGGAGCTCCTACGAGCAGTACTTC. It translates to CASSSPGGGSSYEQYF.